A single sample is the source of the 16 T cell receptor beta chains below, sequenced in a study of regulatory T cells in long-lasting Graves disease. Documented time point: persistent/refractory GD, antithyroid drugs over 5 years with positive TRAb. The TCR library was prepared using RNA isolated from PBMCs. For TCR beta, libraries came from iRepertoire HTBI primers and Arm-PCR of CDR3 regions. TCRdb re-analysed the multiplex PCR reads in MiXCR, keeping a single row per CDR3 protein. The sample shows around 400,000 distinct CDR3 sequences, approximately 23% of them seen only once. The input for sequencing was peripheral blood mononuclear cells (PBMCs), taken when the disease was refractory, from a patient treated with antithyroid drugs. Every receptor here comes from a woman in her 40s with Graves disease.

The sample holds many counts of this clonotype. This chain uses TRBV10-2 with TRBJ2-7; weak D call: TRBD2 (6 bases). Trimming stripped 4 bases from V and 1 base from J, with 14 bases between. The germline gives CDR1 WSHSY, CDR2 SAAADI. The CDR3 is 15 residues long. Here the CDR3 DNA reads TGCGCCAGCAGTGCATCGGGACTCTCGTCCTACGAGCAGTACTTC. This codes for CASSASGLSSYEQYF.

This clonotype was recorded at least ten times. The chain has TRBV20-1 and TRBJ2-5; D perhaps matches TRBD2 (5 bases). The CDR3 is made up of 11 amino acids. V lost 6 bases and J 4 bases, leaving 9 bases between the germline ends. Germline CDR1 DFQATT, CDR2 SNEGSKA (reference sequence). The CDR3: CSANRGETQYF. DNA of the CDR3: TGCAGTGCGAACCGGGGAGAGACCCAGTACTTC.

This clonotype was detected ten times or more. V is TRBV20-1 and J is TRBJ2-7; no reliable D call. Germline V gene lookup returns CDR1 DFQATT and CDR2 SNEGSKA (reference sequence). This CDR3 is built from 11 residues. With 7 bases removed from V and 3 bases from J, the gap between germline ends came to 10 bases. The CDR3 region is CSGSGDYEQYF. DNA for the CDR3: TGCAGTGGTTCAGGTGACTACGAGCAGTACTTC.

This clonotype was counted many times. V usage is TRBV28 and J usage is TRBJ2-7; a weak D match, TRBD1 (8 bases). This CDR3 is 14 amino acids long. The germline V gene encodes CDR1 MDHEN and CDR2 SYDVKM. Between the trimmed V and J ends, which lost 6 bases and 1 base, there was a span of 13 bases. The CDR3, as DNA: TGTGCCAGCAGGAAACAGGGGGGGTCCTACGAGCAGTACTTC. Amino acid sequence: CASRKQGGSYEQYF.

The chain joins TRBV18 to TRBJ2-7, with a tentative D call TRBD1 (6 bases). The CDR3 loop spans 14 amino acids. The V end was cut by 4 bases, the J end by 2 bases, with 12 bases between. Germline CDR1 is KGHSH and CDR2 is LQKENI. The CDR3 protein is CASSQQGYTYEQYF. In DNA form, the CDR3 reads TGTGCCAGCTCACAACAGGGTTATACCTACGAGCAGTACTTC.

This clonotype was observed at least ten times. The genes are TRBV10-3 and TRBJ2-2; D possibly corresponds to TRBD2 (6 bases). Germline V CDR1 and CDR2: ENHRY, SYGVKD. V was clipped by 2 bases and J by 4 bases, with 8 bases between them. The CDR3 totals 14 residues. CDR3 nucleotide sequence: TGTGCCATCAGTGAGACTAGCTCCACCGGGGAGCTGTTTTTT. It specifies CAISETSSTGELFF.

This clonotype was picked up many times. The chain is built from TRBV12-3 or TRBV12-4 and TRBJ2-2; 9 bases line up with TRBD1. Trimming at V came to 6 bases and at J to 3 bases, leaving 5 bases not matched to a gene. This CDR3 is built from 15 residues. The CDR3 loop reads CASSLDRGYTGELFF. The CDR3 DNA reads as TGTGCCAGCAGCTTGGACAGGGGTTACACCGGGGAGCTGTTTTTT.

As for this clonotype: A junction end diverges from the germline sequence, so it may reflect a read error. This chain connects TRBV6-5 to TRBJ2-7; 8 nucleotides match TRBD1. The CDR3 loop spans 12 amino acids. Germline V gene sequence: CDR1 MNHEY, CDR2 SVGAGI. Here the CDR3 reads CASSYGQGRLIF. The CDR3 DNA reads as TGTGCCAGCAGTTACGGACAGGGAAGGCTGATTTTC.

The chain joins TRBV2 to TRBJ2-4, with D perhaps TRBD2 (6 bases). Trimming stripped 8 bases from V and 8 bases from J, with 13 bases between. The germline V gene encodes CDR1 SNHLY and CDR2 FYNNEI. The CDR3 is 12 amino acids. CDR3 protein: CASAAGGDIQYF. CDR3 coding DNA: TGTGCCAGCGCCGCCGGGGGAGACATTCAGTACTTC. Filled out from reference TRBV2 and TRBJ2-4, the complete variable domain reads EPEVTQTPSHQVTQMGQEVILRCVPISNHLYFYWYRQILGQKVEFLVSFYNNEISEKSEIFDDQFSVERPDGSNFTLKIRSTKLEDSAMYFCASAAGGDIQYFGAGTRLSVL.

This clonotype showed up many times. The rearrangement joins TRBV27 to TRBJ1-6, with D maybe TRBD1 (6 bases). V was trimmed by 6 bases and J by 8 bases, leaving 11 bases between them. CDR1 and CDR2 from the germline V gene are MNHEY and SMNVEV (reference sequence). The CDR3 is 13 amino acids. The CDR3, as DNA: TGTGCCAGCAGAACAGGGTCTGATTCACCCCTCCACTTT. Translation gives CASRTGSDSPLHF.

This clonotype was detected only once. J is TRBJ2-5 and V is TRBV6-1; TRBD1 matches at 8 bases. The CDR3 spans 16 residues. The ends lost 8 bases at V and 1 base at J; junction bases unmatched: 12. Per the germline V gene, CDR1 is MNHNS and CDR2 is SASEGT. The CDR3 sequence: CASGPGTGPVQETQYF. DNA for the CDR3: TGTGCCAGCGGTCCAGGGACAGGCCCGGTCCAAGAGACCCAGTACTTC.

This clonotype was counted at least ten times. V is TRBV12-3 or TRBV12-4 and J is TRBJ2-7; the D call may be TRBD1 or TRBD2 (5 bases each). V lost 6 bases and J lost 3, with 9 bases in between. The CDR3 has 12 residues. The chain's CDR3 is CASSRDHYEQYF. The CDR3 nucleotides are TGTGCCAGCAGCCGGGACCACTACGAGCAGTACTTC.

The chain recombines TRBV20-1 with TRBJ1-5; D is undetermined. The germline CDR1 and CDR2 sequences are DFQATT and SNEGSKA (reference sequence). V gave up 5 bases and J gave up 0 bases, with 8 bases separating them. The CDR3 has 13 residues. The CDR3 sequence: CSARQYSNQPQHF. DNA for the CDR3: TGCAGTGCTCGACAATATAGCAATCAGCCCCAGCATTTT.

V gene TRBV4-1 combines with J gene TRBJ1-1; a weak D match, TRBD1 (5 bases). V was trimmed by 1 base and J by 3 bases, leaving 15 bases between them. The CDR3 covers 16 residues. CDR1 and CDR2 (germline): MGHRA, YSYEKL. In DNA form, the CDR3 reads TGCGCCAGCAGCCAAGTCGGTGTCAGGGCGGACACTGAAGCTTTCTTT. Translating gives CASSQVGVRADTEAFF.

The chain couples TRBV19 to TRBJ2-2, with TRBD2 matching over 8 bases. In germline, CDR1 is LNHDA, CDR2 SQIVND (reference sequence). CDR3 size: 15 residues. J lost 6 bases, V lost 6 bases, and 9 bases had no gene match. The CDR3 bases are TGTGCCAGTAGGACTTCAAGCGGGAGCCCCGGGGAGCTGTTTTTT. Protein sequence: CASRTSSGSPGELFF.

In regard to this clonotype: At one end, the junction sequence differs from germline, possibly due to a read error. The CDR3 loop is CASSFAGGFYEQYF. CDR3 nucleotides: TGTGCCAGCAGCTTCGCGGGAGGCTTCTACGAGCAGTACTTC. The gene calls are TRBV5-1 and TRBJ2-4; 8 bases fit TRBD2. The closer fit of TRBJ2-7 to the DNA end suggests the J call may be wrong. The CDR3 is made up of 14 amino acids. Germline CDR1 reads SGHRS; CDR2 reads YFSETQ.